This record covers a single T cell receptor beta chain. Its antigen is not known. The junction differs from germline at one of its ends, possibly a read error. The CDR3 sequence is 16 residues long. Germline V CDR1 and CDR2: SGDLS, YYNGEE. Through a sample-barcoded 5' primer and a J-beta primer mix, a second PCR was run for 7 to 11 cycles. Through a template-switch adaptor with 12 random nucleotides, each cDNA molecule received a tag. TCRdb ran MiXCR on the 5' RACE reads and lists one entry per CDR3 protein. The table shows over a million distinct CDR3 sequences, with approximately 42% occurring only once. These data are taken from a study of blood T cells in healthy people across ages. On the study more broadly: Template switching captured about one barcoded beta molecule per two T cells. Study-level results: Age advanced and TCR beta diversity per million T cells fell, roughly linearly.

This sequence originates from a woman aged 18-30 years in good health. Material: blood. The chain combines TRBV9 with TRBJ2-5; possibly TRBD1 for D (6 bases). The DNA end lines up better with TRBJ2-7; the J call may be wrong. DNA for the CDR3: TGTGCCAGCAGCGTAGACCACCGGGACAACTCCCACGAGCAGTACTTC. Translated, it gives CASSVDHRDNSHEQYF.